There are many counts of the clone carrying this T cell receptor (beta chain). The antigen is not known. CDR3 length: 15 residues. Losses at the gene ends were 6 bases for V and 2 bases for J; bases not matched to a gene: 8. Molecules of cDNA were individually given unique molecular identifiers that were attached to them. TCRdb reprocessed the 5' RACE reads via MiXCR and lists one record per CDR3 protein. The sample lists about 32,000 distinct CDR3 sequences, less than 6.5% occurring once. This sample was taken from a study of early T cells in non-severe SARS-CoV-2 infection. Study as a whole: Sequencing input comprised bulk RNA from unsorted whole blood; chain pairing was not available. Findings of the study overall: A preference for anti-spike CD8 responses marked VDJdb matching, which missed private and CD4 specificities.

The TCR originated in an adult who was a healthcare worker with PCR-confirmed SARS-CoV-2 infection or an uninfected control (not recorded which). The chain is built from TRBV12-3 or TRBV12-4 and TRBJ1-2; 8 bases align to TRBD1. The sequencing sample was made of whole blood. The CDR3 sequence is CASSSTGARNYGYTF. The DNA of the CDR3 is TGTGCCAGCAGCTCGACAGGGGCCCGAAACTATGGCTACACCTTC.